The rows below give T cell receptor beta chains drawn from one sample of a study of a mutant IDH1 vaccine in newly diagnosed glioma. Which antigens these TCRs recognize remains unknown. Using immunoSEQ multiplex PCR, the repertoire was profiled, and TCRdb retains in-frame clones only, with some absent. The profile shows around 30,000 clones, approximately 87% of them singletons. The sequences come from PBMCs, collected from a glioma patient whose treatment included an IDH1 peptide vaccine. Source of these receptors: a woman in her twenties or thirties with glioma. Both conserved end residues are trimmed from each CDR3.

V	J	CDR3
TRBV18	TRBJ1-2	ASSPSRPPNYGYT
TRBV5-4	TRBJ2-7	ASSLSGVPYEQY
TRBV27	TRBJ2-7	ASSPDRALYEQY
TRBV10-3	TRBJ1-1	AITEQGVGTEAF
TRBV27	TRBJ2-7	ASSLSGRTYEQY
TRBV4-1	TRBJ2-7	ASSQGLSGIYEQY
TRBV4-1	TRBJ1-2	ASSPTTGRSNYGYT
TRBV7-9	TRBJ1-4	ASSPGQGYEKLF
TRBV5-1	TRBJ1-3	ASSLEGTTGNTIY
TRBV9	TRBJ2-5	ASSPPTLETQY
TRBV6-6	TRBJ1-1	ASSYSPQTEAF
TRBV5-1	TRBJ2-5	ASSLATGQGATQY
TRBV6-5	TRBJ2-7	ASSSSWGQSNEQY
TRBV4-3	TRBJ2-2	ASSQEPNTGELF
TRBV6-5	TRBJ2-5	ASSPGAQETQY
TRBV5-4	TRBJ2-3	ASSLRLAGPSTDTQY
TRBV4-3	TRBJ1-1	ASSQDRQLNTEAF
TRBV29-1	TRBJ1-2	SVVGRPSHGYT
TRBV7-9	TRBJ1-4	AGRTDNEKLF
TRBV4-3	TRBJ2-5	ASSQDRTGLLETQY
TRBV18	TRBJ2-7	ASSTAGGSYEQY
TRBV15	TRBJ1-2	ATSRDSRGAEGYT
TRBV7-2	TRBJ2-7	ASSPQGLSYEQY
TRBV5-8	TRBJ2-5	ASRVGQALETQY
TRBV5-6	TRBJ1-1	ASSLGREAF
TRBV19	TRBJ2-2	ASSISGRRVDTGELF
TRBV2	TRBJ1-4	ASSDSWGETVGVGEKLF
TRBV7-2	TRBJ1-2	ASSLKANYGYT
TRBV4-1	TRBJ1-1	ASSQSPHIVNTEAF
TRBV4-1	TRBJ2-7	ASSQGMGHEQY
TRBV10-2	TRBJ2-5	ASSRLARETQY
TRBV7-3	TRBJ1-2	ASSAHAGKTYT
TRBV10-3	TRBJ1-1	AISDRSHRGFTEAF
TRBV6-5	TRBJ2-7	ASRSESKQY
TRBV7-9	TRBJ1-2	ASSLEVPVRGYT
TRBV19	TRBJ2-2	ASSPSGTNTGELF
TRBV6-6	TRBJ1-6	ASSYSRDSPLH
TRBV4-1	TRBJ1-1	ASSRQGAAEAF
TRBV5-4	TRBJ2-2	ASSLAGELF
TRBV7-2	TRBJ1-1	ASSLGGVITEAF
TRBV7-9	TRBJ2-7	ASSLGGVEQY
TRBV19	TRBJ1-5	ASSIKSRGDNQPQH
TRBV2	TRBJ1-1	ATHRNLNTEAF
TRBV30	TRBJ1-2	AWSVEGFYGYT
TRBV10-3	TRBJ2-7	AISDDPYEQY
TRBV5-1	TRBJ2-7	ASSLVPGQSYEQY
TRBV19	TRBJ1-1	ASRRGTEAF
TRBV4-3	TRBJ1-6	ASSPRAYSALH
TRBV5-1	TRBJ2-7	ASSLTPDRGSYEQY
TRBV5-1	TRBJ2-7	ASRVAGPYEQY
TRBV7-2	TRBJ2-1	ASSKGGLGGRPINEQF
TRBV4-1	TRBJ2-5	ASSLRGTQETQY
TRBV7-8	TRBJ1-5	ASSLDGTGVNQPQH
TRBV4-2	TRBJ2-7	ASSQEEGMTYEQY
TRBV6-1	TRBJ2-3	ASRSLTYTDTQY